The 20 T cell receptor beta chains presented below share a single source sample, sequenced in a study of T cell responses to AZD1222 COVID-19 vaccine. Using immunoSEQ multiplex PCR, the repertoire was profiled, and TCRdb retains in-frame clones only, with some absent. The data hold under 150,000 clones, with 90% observed a single time. Here the sequenced sample was peripheral blood, taken 28 days after the second AZD1222 dose. The receptors derive from an adult who received the AZD1222 COVID-19 vaccine.

The rearrangement joins TRBV7-8 to TRBJ2-1, with unresolved D. CDR3 size: 14 residues. V was pared by 5 bases and J by 4 bases, with 12 bases between. Germline lookup yields CDR1 SGHVS and CDR2 FQNEAQ. The CDR3: CASSPQTLYNEQFF. CDR3 nucleotides: TGTGCCAGCAGCCCGCAAACGTTGTACAATGAGCAGTTCTTC. The full variable domain, with the rest looked up from reference TRBV7-8 and TRBJ2-1, is GAGVSQSPRYKVAKRGQDVALRCDPISGHVSLFWYQQALGQGPEFLTYFQNEAQLDKSGLPSDRFFAERPEGSVSTLKIQRTQQEDSAVYLCASSPQTLYNEQFFGPGTRLTVL.

This sequence joins TRBV5-6 and TRBJ2-7; D might be TRBD1 (5 bases). Per the germline V gene, CDR1 is SGHDT and CDR2 is YYEEEE. V lost 2 bases and J lost 4, with 16 bases in between. This CDR3 is 15 amino acids long. The CDR3 sequence is CASSLDSIALYEQYF. CDR3 nucleotides: TGTGCCAGCAGCTTAGACAGCATAGCCTTATACGAGCAGTACTTC.

V usage is TRBV5-1 and J usage is TRBJ1-3, with D possibly TRBD1 on 6 matching bases. The CDR3 loop spans 16 amino acids. Germline V gene sequence: CDR1 SGHRS, CDR2 YFSETQ. The V end was cut by 3 bases, the J end by 1 base, with 14 bases between. The CDR3 is CASSSKGGDSGNTIYF. The CDR3 bases are TGCGCCAGCAGCTCTAAGGGGGGGGATTCTGGAAACACCATATATTTT. The full variable domain, completed using reference TRBV5-1 and TRBJ1-3, is KAGVTQTPRYLIKTRGQQVTLSCSPISGHRSVSWYQQTPGQGLQFLFEYFSETQRNKGNFPGRFSGRQFSNSRSEMNVSTLELGDSALYLCASSSKGGDSGNTIYFGEGSWLTVV.

The chain recombines TRBV28 with TRBJ1-3, with D hard to call. The CDR3 consists of 16 residues. Trimming stripped 1 base from V and 0 bases from J, with 10 bases between. Germline CDR1 reads MDHEN; CDR2 reads SYDVKM. CDR3 amino acids: CASSLLVGSSGNTIYF. The CDR3 bases are TGTGCCAGCAGTTTATTGGTGGGCTCCTCTGGAAACACCATATATTTT.

The rearrangement uses TRBV7-3 and TRBJ1-6; no clear D gene. CDR3 length equals 15 residues. CDR1 is SGHTA and CDR2 is FQGTGA in the germline V gene. Deletions cut 3 bases from V and 8 bases from J, with 14 bases between. CDR3 region: CASSFRTSVHSPLHF. The CDR3 bases are TGTGCCAGCAGCTTTCGGACTTCAGTCCATTCACCCCTCCACTTT.

This chain links TRBV6-1 with TRBJ1-3; D ambiguous. V was clipped by 1 base and J by 9 bases, with 16 bases between them. Looked up from germline, CDR1 is MNHNS and CDR2 is SASEGT. The CDR3 has 15 amino acids. The CDR3 DNA reads as TGTGCCAGCAGTGAAGTTGTGGGTACAAGTGGCACCATATATTTT. It codes for CASSEVVGTSGTIYF.

This clone was seen only once. The chain combines TRBV7-9 with TRBJ2-1; TRBD2 is a possible D gene (6 bases). The length of the CDR3 is 15 residues. The V and J ends lost 1 base and 5 bases respectively, with 12 bases between them. Looked up from germline, CDR1 is SEHNR and CDR2 is FQNEAQ (reference sequence). The CDR3 DNA reads TGTGCCAGCAGCTTAGTCGGGGGAAGGAACAATGAGCAGTTCTTC. Translation gives CASSLVGGRNNEQFF.

The chain joins TRBV2 to TRBJ1-6; 8 positions agree with TRBD1. Germline V CDR1 and CDR2: SNHLY, FYNNEI. J lost 7 bases, V lost 6 bases, and 11 bases had no gene match. The CDR3 is 16 amino acids. The CDR3 DNA sequence: TGTGCCAGCAGGGGTCGCAGGGGGCGAATAAATTCACCCCTCCACTTT. This gives the protein CASRGRRGRINSPLHF.

The rearrangement joins TRBV10-3 to TRBJ2-3; 8 bases align to TRBD2. Germline CDR1 and CDR2: ENHRY and SYGVKD. This CDR3 has 11 residues. The trim removed 7 bases at V and 6 bases at J, leaving 0 bases unmatched. CDR3 in amino acids: CAITGGDTQYF. Written as DNA, the CDR3 is TGTGCCATCACGGGGGGGGATACGCAGTATTTT.

This clone has just one count. In DNA, the CDR3 is TGTGCCAGCAGCTGGGGGGGCTCCACTAACTATGGCTACACCTTC. This gives the protein CASSWGGSTNYGYTF. V gene TRBV5-8 combines with J gene TRBJ1-2; possible D gene TRBD1, 6 bases. CDR3 size: 15 residues. CDR1 and CDR2 (germline): SGHTS, YDEGEE. V dropped 3 bases and J dropped 0 bases, with 12 bases sitting between them.

For the CDR3, the DNA is TGTGCCAGCAGAGCGGGGGGGGCTGAGGTTGAAAAACTGTTTTTT. It yields the protein CASRAGGAEVEKLFF. The chain combines TRBV6-6 with TRBJ1-4, with D perhaps TRBD1 (6 bases). Germline values: CDR1 MNHNY, CDR2 SVGAGI (reference sequence). V was pared by 6 bases and J by 7 bases, with 18 bases between. This CDR3 spans 15 amino acids.

V usage is TRBV19 and J usage is TRBJ1-4; D gene ambiguous. The CDR3 runs 14 residues. V lost 3 bases to trimming and J lost 1 base, with 6 bases between them. Germline CDR1 reads LNHDA; CDR2 reads SQIVND (reference sequence). CDR3 region: CASSITVTNEKLFF. The CDR3 DNA is TGTGCCAGTAGTATTACCGTAACTAATGAAAAACTGTTTTTT.

V and J are TRBV2 and TRBJ2-1; TRBD2 agrees at 14 bases. This CDR3 comprises 15 residues. The germline CDR1 and CDR2 sequences are SNHLY and FYNNEI. With V trimmed by 7 bases and J by 7 bases, 6 bases remained unmatched. CDR3 protein: CASNRLAGGGNEQFF. CDR3 sequence (DNA): TGTGCCAGCAATAGACTAGCGGGAGGGGGAAATGAGCAGTTCTTC.

This chain links TRBV6-2 or TRBV6-3 with TRBJ1-6; maybe TRBD1 (5 bases). This CDR3 spans 16 amino acids. Per germline, CDR1 MNHEY and CDR2 SVGEGT. Trimming removed 6 bases at V and 0 bases at J, with 12 bases between. CDR3 sequence reads: CASSSHRSSYNSPLHF. CDR3 nucleotides: TGTGCCAGCAGCTCCCACAGGAGCTCCTATAATTCACCCCTCCACTTT.

This clone was found once. This chain connects TRBV30 to TRBJ1-2; 9 bases are a match to TRBD1. The CDR3 contains 12 residues. CDR1 and CDR2 from the germline V gene are GTSNPN and SVGIG (reference sequence). V lost 5 bases to trimming and J lost 14 bases; unmatched junction nucleotides: 12. The CDR3 coding sequence is TGTGCCTGGGAAAGGACAGGGGCTACACCAACCTTC. It is translated as CAWERTGATPTF.

The genes are TRBV30 and TRBJ1-2; D call uncertain. The CDR3 loop spans 10 amino acids. Germline lookup yields CDR1 GTSNPN and CDR2 SVGIG (reference sequence). V gave up 1 base and J gave up 7 bases, with 4 bases separating them. The DNA for the CDR3 is TGTGCCTGGAGTGGTCCTGGCTACACCTTC. Translating it yields CAWSGPGYTF.

This chain links TRBV6-1 with TRBJ2-3; TRBD1 is a possible D gene (6 bases). The CDR3 contains 15 residues. V dropped 0 bases and J dropped 2 bases, with 9 bases sitting between them. CDR1 and CDR2 (germline): MNHNS, SASEGT. CDR3 amino acids: CASSEATGYTDTQYF. CDR3 sequence (DNA): TGTGCCAGCAGTGAAGCGACAGGTTACACAGATACGCAGTATTTT.

The chain uses TRBV2 and TRBJ1-1; no clear D gene. Trimming removed 0 bases at V and 10 bases at J, with 12 bases between. Germline V lookup: CDR1 SNHLY, CDR2 FYNNEI. The CDR3 covers 13 residues. The CDR3 coding sequence is TGTGCCAGCAGTGAAGCGCTTCGCATCCGAGCTTTCTTT. As protein: CASSEALRIRAFF.

This clone was picked up one time. The identical CDR3 is also encoded by other nucleotide sequences in the sample. The genes are TRBV4-2 and TRBJ1-3; no clear D. V lost 0 bases, J lost 4 bases, and 4 bases lay in between. The CDR3 loop spans 13 amino acids. Germline CDR1 and CDR2: LGHNA and YNFKEQ. The CDR3 region is CASSQDLGNTIYF. The CDR3 region has the DNA TGTGCCAGCAGCCAAGATTTGGGAAACACCATATATTTT.

The chain couples TRBV7-2 to TRBJ2-5, with D maybe TRBD1 (5 bases). V lost 5 bases, J lost 5 bases, and 21 bases lay in between. Per the germline V gene, CDR1 is SGHTA and CDR2 is FQGNSA. CDR3 length equals 16 residues. This CDR3 is CASSAAGKGPRETQYF. The CDR3 bases are TGTGCCAGCAGCGCGGCTGGGAAGGGGCCTCGGGAGACCCAGTACTTC. Together with reference TRBV7-2 and TRBJ2-5, the CDR3 gives the full variable domain: GAGVSQSPSNKVTEKGKDVELRCDPISGHTALYWYRQSLGQGLEFLIYFQGNSAPDKSGLPSDRFSAERTGGSVSTLTIQRTQQEDSAVYLCASSAAGKGPRETQYFGPGTRLLVL.